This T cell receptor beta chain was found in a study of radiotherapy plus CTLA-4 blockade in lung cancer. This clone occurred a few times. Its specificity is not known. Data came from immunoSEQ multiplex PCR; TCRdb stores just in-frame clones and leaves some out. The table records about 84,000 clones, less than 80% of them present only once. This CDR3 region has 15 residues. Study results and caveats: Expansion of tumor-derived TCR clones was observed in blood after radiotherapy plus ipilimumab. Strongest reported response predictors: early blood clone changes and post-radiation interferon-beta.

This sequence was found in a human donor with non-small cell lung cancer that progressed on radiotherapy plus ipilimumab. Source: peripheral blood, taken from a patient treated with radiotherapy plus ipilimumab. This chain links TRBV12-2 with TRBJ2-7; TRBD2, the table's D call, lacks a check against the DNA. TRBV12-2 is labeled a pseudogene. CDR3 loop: CASRSHLAAGVEQYF. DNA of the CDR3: TGTGCAAGTCGCTCCCACCTTGCCGCGGGGGTGGAGCAGTACTTC.